Below are 11 T cell receptor beta chains sequenced from a single sample in a study of T-cell reconstitution after alpha-beta-depleted transplantation in children. Preparation of the TCRbeta library was carried out with unique molecular identifiers. TCRdb used MiXCR to reprocess the PCR reads, holding one entry per CDR3 protein. The sample holds 350,000 to 400,000 distinct CDR3 sequences, just over 20% seen once. The specimen was PBMCs from the stem cell graft donor, collected from the stem cell graft. The receptors derive from a human donor who donated a stem cell graft to a child with acute myeloid leukemia.

This clonotype was seen at least ten times. V is TRBV6-5 and J is TRBJ2-7, with D unresolved. Germline V lookup: CDR1 MNHEY, CDR2 SVGAGI. The CDR3 runs 13 residues. The V end lost 10 bases, the J end lost 1 base, and 14 bases lay between the germline ends. The CDR3 reads CATRMVGSYEQYF. The CDR3 DNA follows: TGTGCCACCCGTATGGTGGGGTCCTACGAGCAGTACTTC.

This clonotype has only a few counts. This chain uses TRBV24-1 with TRBJ2-7; D perhaps matches TRBD1 (5 bases). CDR3 size: 14 residues. V dropped 3 bases and J dropped 5 bases, with 13 bases sitting between them. From germline, CDR1 is KGHDR and CDR2 SFDVKD. Written as DNA, the CDR3 is TGTGCCACCAGTGATCTTGACAGCCCAAACGAGCAGTACTTC. It codes for CATSDLDSPNEQYF.

This clonotype was counted a few times. This may come from a read error, since a much larger clone is one base off. J is TRBJ2-7 and V is TRBV3-1; 7 positions match TRBD2. The CDR3 is made up of 13 amino acids. Germline V gives CDR1 LGHDT, CDR2 YNNKEL (reference sequence). After removal of 4 bases from V and 3 bases from J, the junction contained 3 bases not matched to a gene. The CDR3 spells CASSPGLLYEQYF. The CDR3 bases are TGTGCCAGCAGCCCGGGACTACTCTACGAGCAGTACTTC.

About this clonotype itself: A much larger clonotype is one base distant, so this may be a read error. This chain uses TRBV5-1 with TRBJ2-7; no reliable D call. CDR3 size: 12 residues. Trimming took 0 bases from V and 5 from J, leaving 6 bases between them. Germline lookup yields CDR1 SGHRS and CDR2 YFSETQ. The CDR3 DNA follows: TGCGCCAGCAGCTTGGACGGAGACGAGCAGTACTTC. This sequence encodes CASSLDGDEQYF.

This clonotype was counted between two and nine times. V is TRBV10-3 and J is TRBJ2-7; D is ambiguous. This CDR3 contains 14 residues. Germline V gene data show CDR1 as ENHRY and CDR2 as SYGVKD. Trimming cost V 3 bases and J 3 bases, with 12 bases left between them. The CDR3 region is CAISEGAIGYEQYF. CDR3 nucleotide sequence: TGTGCCATCAGTGAAGGAGCAATCGGCTACGAGCAGTACTTC.

This clonotype was counted ten times or more. This chain links TRBV4-2 with TRBJ1-5; no clear D gene. Germline V gene sequence: CDR1 LGHNA, CDR2 YNFKEQ. V lost 2 bases to trimming and J lost 3 bases, with 5 bases between them. CDR3 length: 13 amino acids. The CDR3 is CASSQLDNQPQHF. The CDR3 nucleotides are TGTGCCAGCAGCCAACTTGACAATCAGCCCCAGCATTTT.

Only a few counts were recorded for this clonotype. V and J are TRBV7-9 and TRBJ2-3, with D perhaps TRBD1 or TRBD2 (5 bases each). Trimming took 2 bases from V and 0 from J, leaving 15 bases between them. The CDR3 length is 17 residues. Germline assignment: CDR1 SEHNR and CDR2 FQNEAQ (reference sequence). The CDR3 protein is CASSLFQWDRSTDTQYF. The CDR3 DNA is TGTGCCAGCAGCTTATTTCAATGGGACCGCAGCACAGATACGCAGTATTTT.

This clonotype was detected only a few times. This chain joins TRBV12-3 or TRBV12-4 and TRBJ2-6; D is possibly TRBD1 or TRBD2 (5 bases each). V was clipped by 6 bases and J by 0 bases, with 15 bases between them. CDR3 length: 17 residues. The CDR3 nucleotides read TGTGCCAGCAGCACGGGGCCCTACCACTCTGGGGCCAACGTCCTGACTTTC. Its translation is CASSTGPYHSGANVLTF.

The chain links TRBV10-3 to TRBJ2-7, with D possibly being TRBD1 (6 bases). This CDR3 has 14 residues. Germline V lookup: CDR1 ENHRY, CDR2 SYGVKD. The germline V and J ends were trimmed by 2 bases and 0 bases, with 8 bases remaining between them. The CDR3 bases are TGTGCCATCAGTGAGGACAGGTCCTCCTACGAGCAGTACTTC. It codes for CAISEDRSSYEQYF.

The chain recombines TRBV20-1 with TRBJ2-3; D gene uncertain. V lost 5 bases and J lost 0, with 9 bases in between. CDR3 size: 13 residues. Germline lookup yields CDR1 DFQATT and CDR2 SNEGSKA (reference sequence). The CDR3 loop is CSAPDASTDTQYF. The CDR3 DNA reads as TGCAGTGCTCCGGACGCTAGCACAGATACGCAGTATTTT.

This clonotype was seen a few times. The rearrangement joins TRBV5-1 to TRBJ2-7; 8 nucleotides match TRBD1. V shed 4 bases and J 3 bases; nucleotides not matched to a gene: 18. This CDR3 contains 18 residues. Germline V lookup: CDR1 SGHRS, CDR2 YFSETQ. The CDR3 region has the DNA TGCGCCAGCAGCGAGACAACAGGGGGAATCGTAGAGAGCTACGAGCAGTACTTC. Translated, it gives CASSETTGGIVESYEQYF.